The sequence of this T cell receptor (beta chain) was determined in a study of shared clonotypes between healthy human individuals. About the study: For every donor, three CD4 naive, three CD4 memory, two CD8 naive and one CD8 memory plates were used.

The deep-level immunoSEQ assay was used. Method: immunoSEQ multiplex PCR; TCRdb's copy keeps in-frame clones and lacks some. This sample has 650,000 to 800,000 clones; approximately 77% occur once, and the top ten carry more than 1.5%. Partitioning of CD4+ cells yielded a CD45RA+ naive subset and a CD45RA-negative memory subset. Germline V CDR1 and CDR2: SGHRS, YFSETQ. This CDR3 contains 14 residues. V lost 2 bases and J lost 5; bases outside the gene matches: 4. The TCR originated in a woman in her twenties or thirties in good health. The chain has TRBV5-1 and TRBJ2-7; 10 nucleotides line up with TRBD2. Sequenced input: memory CD4+ T cells sorted from blood. Subset noted: CD45RA-negative fraction. The CDR3 DNA sequence: TGCGCCAGCAGCTTCACTAGCGGGATTGACGAGCAGTACTTC. Protein product: CASSFTSGIDEQYF.